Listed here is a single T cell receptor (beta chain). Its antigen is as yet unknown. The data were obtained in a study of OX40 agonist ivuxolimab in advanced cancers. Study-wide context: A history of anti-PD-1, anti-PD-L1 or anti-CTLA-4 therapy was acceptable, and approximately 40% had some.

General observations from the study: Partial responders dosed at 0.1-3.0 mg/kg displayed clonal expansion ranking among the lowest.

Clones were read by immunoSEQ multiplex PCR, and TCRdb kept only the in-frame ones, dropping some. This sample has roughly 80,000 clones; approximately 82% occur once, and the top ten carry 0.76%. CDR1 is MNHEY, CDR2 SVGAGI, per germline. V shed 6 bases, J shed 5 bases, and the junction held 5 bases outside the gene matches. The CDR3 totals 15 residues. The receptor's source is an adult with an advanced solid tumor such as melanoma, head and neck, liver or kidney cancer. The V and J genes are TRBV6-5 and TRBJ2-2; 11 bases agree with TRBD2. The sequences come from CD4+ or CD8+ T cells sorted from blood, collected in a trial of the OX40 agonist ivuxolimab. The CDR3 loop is CASRDSGGATGELFF. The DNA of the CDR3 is TGTGCCAGCAGAGATAGCGGGGGGGCGACCGGGGAGCTGTTTTTT.